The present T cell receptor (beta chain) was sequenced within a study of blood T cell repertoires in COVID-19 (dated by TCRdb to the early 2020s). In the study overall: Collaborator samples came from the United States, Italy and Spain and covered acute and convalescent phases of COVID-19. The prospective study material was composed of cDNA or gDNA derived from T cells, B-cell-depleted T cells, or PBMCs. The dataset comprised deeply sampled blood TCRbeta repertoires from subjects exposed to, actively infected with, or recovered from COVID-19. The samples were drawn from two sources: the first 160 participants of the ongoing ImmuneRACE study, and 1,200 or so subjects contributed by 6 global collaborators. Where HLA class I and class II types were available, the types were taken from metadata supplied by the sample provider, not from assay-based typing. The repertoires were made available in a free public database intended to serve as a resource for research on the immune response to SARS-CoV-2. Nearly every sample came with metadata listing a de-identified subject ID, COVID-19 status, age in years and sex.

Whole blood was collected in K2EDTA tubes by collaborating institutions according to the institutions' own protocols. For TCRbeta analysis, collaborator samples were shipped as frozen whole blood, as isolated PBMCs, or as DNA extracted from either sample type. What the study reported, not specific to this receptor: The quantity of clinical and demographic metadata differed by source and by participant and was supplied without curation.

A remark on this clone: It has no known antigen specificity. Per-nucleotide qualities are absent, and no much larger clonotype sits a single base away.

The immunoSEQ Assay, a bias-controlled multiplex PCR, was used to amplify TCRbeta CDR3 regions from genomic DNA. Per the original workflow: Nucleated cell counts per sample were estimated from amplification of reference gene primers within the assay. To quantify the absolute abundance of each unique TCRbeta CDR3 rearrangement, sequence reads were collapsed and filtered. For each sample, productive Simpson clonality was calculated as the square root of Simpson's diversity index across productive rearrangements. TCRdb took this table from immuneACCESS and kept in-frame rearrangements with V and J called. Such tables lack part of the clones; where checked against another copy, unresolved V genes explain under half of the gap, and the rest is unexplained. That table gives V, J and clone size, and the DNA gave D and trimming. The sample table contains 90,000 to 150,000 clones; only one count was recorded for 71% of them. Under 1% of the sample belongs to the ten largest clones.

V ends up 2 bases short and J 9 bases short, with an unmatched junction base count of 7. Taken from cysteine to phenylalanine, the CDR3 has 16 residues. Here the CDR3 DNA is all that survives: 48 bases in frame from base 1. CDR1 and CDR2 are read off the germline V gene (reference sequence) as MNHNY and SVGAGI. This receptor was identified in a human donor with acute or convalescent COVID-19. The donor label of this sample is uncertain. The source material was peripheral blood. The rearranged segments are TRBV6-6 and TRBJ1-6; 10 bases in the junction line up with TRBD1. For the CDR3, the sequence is CASSYGGQGFGSPLHF. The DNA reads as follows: TGTGCCAGCAGTTACGGGGGACAGGGGTTTGGTTCACCCCTCCACTTT.